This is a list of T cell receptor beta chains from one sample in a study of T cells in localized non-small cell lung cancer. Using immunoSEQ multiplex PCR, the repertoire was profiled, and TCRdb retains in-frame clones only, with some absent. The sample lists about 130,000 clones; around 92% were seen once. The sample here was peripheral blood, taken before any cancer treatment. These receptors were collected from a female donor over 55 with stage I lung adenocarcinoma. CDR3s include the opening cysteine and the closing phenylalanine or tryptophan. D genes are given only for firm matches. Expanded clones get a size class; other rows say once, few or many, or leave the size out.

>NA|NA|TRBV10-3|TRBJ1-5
TGTGCCATTCAAAGGGACGGCGGCAATCAGCCCCAGCATTTT
CAIQRDGGNQPQHF
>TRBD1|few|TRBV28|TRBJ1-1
TGTGCCAGCAGTCGGCGGACAGGGCTGAACACTGAAGCTTTCTTT
CASSRRTGLNTEAFF
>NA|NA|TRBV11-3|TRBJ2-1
TGTGCCAGCAGCTTAGCCTTAACTCACAATGAGCAGTTCTTC
CASSLALTHNEQFF
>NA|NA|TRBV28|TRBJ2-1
TGTGCCAGCAGTCCAACAGGGTACAATGAGCAGTTCTTC
CASSPTGYNEQFF
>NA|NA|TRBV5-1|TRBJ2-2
TGCGCCAGCAGCCTGGCCATAGCGTCCGGGGAGCTGTTTTTT
CASSLAIASGELFF
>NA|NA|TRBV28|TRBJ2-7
TGTGCCAGCAGTCCCTTCGGGCAGTACTACGAGCAGTACTTC
CASSPFGQYYEQYF
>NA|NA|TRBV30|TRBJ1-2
TGTGCCTGGAGTCCCAGGGGTACCTATGGCTACACCTTC
CAWSPRGTYGYTF
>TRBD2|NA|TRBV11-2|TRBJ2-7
TGTGCCAGCAGGGGAGGTGGCGGGAGGGCCTACGAGCAGTACTTC
CASRGGGGRAYEQYF
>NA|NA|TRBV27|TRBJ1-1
TGTGCCAGCCAAAGAAGTGGAGAGGCGTTGTTTTTCTTT
CASQRSGEALFFF
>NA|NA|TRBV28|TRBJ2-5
TGTGCCAGCAGCCGGCTAGCGCAAGAGACCCAGTACTTC
CASSRLAQETQYF
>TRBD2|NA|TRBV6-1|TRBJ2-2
TGTGCCAGCAGTGTTCCAGCGGGAGTCTCCGGGGAGCTGTTTTTT
CASSVPAGVSGELFF
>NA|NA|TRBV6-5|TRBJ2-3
TGTGCCAGCAGCCAGGAAGATACGCAGTATTTT
CASSQEDTQYF
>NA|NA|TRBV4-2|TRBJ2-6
TGTGCCAGCAGCCAAGGGGCCATTGTGGCTGGGGCCAACGTCCTGACTTTC
CASSQGAIVAGANVLTF
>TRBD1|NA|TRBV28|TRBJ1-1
TGTGCCAGCAGTTTGACAGGGGCGAACACTGAAGCTTTCTTT
CASSLTGANTEAFF
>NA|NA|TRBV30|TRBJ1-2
TGTGCCTGGAGGTTGGGCTATGGCTACACCTTC
CAWRLGYGYTF
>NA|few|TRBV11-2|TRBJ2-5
TGTGCCAGCAGCTTAGATATCGTCCCAGGGGAGACCCAGTACTTC
CASSLDIVPGETQYF
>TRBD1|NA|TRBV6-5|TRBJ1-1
TGTGCCAGCAGTAGGGACAGGGTCCTCACTGAAGCTTTCTTT
CASSRDRVLTEAFF
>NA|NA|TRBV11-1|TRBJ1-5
TGTGCCAGCAGCCCCGGGACGGGGAATCAGCCCCAGCATTTT
CASSPGTGNQPQHF
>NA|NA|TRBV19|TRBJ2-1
TGTGCCAGTAGTATAGATCTGTTCAGAGAGCAGTTCTTC
CASSIDLFREQFF
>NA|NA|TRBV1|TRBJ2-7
TGCACCAGCAGCCAAGAGCGGGGCGAGCAGTACTTC
CTSSQERGEQYF
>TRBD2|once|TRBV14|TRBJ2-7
TGTGCCAGCAGCCGGGGACTAGCGGGTTCCTACGAGCAGTACTTC
CASSRGLAGSYEQYF
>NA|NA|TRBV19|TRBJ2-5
TGTGCCAGTAGTATGCTAATCCTCGGACGGGGAGAGTTAGAGACCCAGTACTTC
CASSMLILGRGELETQYF
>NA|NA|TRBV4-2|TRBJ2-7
TGTGCCAGCAGCCAGGGGACGGGGACGACCTACGAGCAGTACTTC
CASSQGTGTTYEQYF
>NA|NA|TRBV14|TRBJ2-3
TGTGCCAGCAGCCCAAAGAGGGCCGGCACGCAGTATTTT
CASSPKRAGTQYF
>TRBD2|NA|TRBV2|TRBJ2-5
TGTGCCAGCCAGGTTGGGGGGGGTCAAGAGACCCAGTACTTC
CASQVGGGQETQYF
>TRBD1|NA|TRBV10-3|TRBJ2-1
TGTGCCATCAGTGACCCGGCCAGGGGGCATTTCAATGAGCAGTTCTTC
CAISDPARGHFNEQFF
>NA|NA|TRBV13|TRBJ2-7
TGTGCCAGCAGCCTTACACAAAATTACGAGCAGTACTTC
CASSLTQNYEQYF
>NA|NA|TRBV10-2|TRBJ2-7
TGCGCCAGCAGCTGGACGGACTACGAGCAGTACTTC
CASSWTDYEQYF
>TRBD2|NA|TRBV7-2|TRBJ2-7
TGTGCCAGCAGCATGGGACTAGCGGAATGGACCTACGAGCAGTACTTC
CASSMGLAEWTYEQYF
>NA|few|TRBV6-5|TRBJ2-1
TGTGCCAGCAGTTACTTAGGTCTATCTGACAATGAGCAGTTCTTC
CASSYLGLSDNEQFF
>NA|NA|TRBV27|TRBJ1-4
TGTGCCAGCAGTTTAACCGGGACACCGAATGAAAAACTGTTTTTT
CASSLTGTPNEKLFF
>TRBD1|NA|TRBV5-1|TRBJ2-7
TGCGCCAGCAGTGGACAGGGACTTTTATACGAGCAGTACTTC
CASSGQGLLYEQYF
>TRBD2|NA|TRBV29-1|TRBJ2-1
TGCAGCGTTGAAGTCCTAGCGGGAGTGACCTACAATGAGCAGTTCTTC
CSVEVLAGVTYNEQFF
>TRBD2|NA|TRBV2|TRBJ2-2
TGTGCCAGCAGCTCGAACCCGGGACTAGCGGTGAACACCGGGGAGCTGTTTTTT
CASSSNPGLAVNTGELFF
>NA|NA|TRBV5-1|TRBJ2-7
TGCGCCAGCAGCAGCCAAACGGGTACCTACGAGCAGTACTTC
CASSSQTGTYEQYF
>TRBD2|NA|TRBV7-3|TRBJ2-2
TGTGCCAGTCAAGCTAGCGGGAGTCTCACCGGGGAGCTGTTTTTT
CASQASGSLTGELFF
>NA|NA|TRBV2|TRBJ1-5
TGTGCCAGCACCCTGAGAGTGCTCCAGCCCCAGCATTTT
CASTLRVLQPQHF
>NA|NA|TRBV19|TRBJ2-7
TGTGCCAGTAGTAGTCAGGTCGCCTACGAGCAGTACTTC
CASSSQVAYEQYF
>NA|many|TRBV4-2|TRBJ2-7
TGTGCCAGCAGCCAGTCTCGGGGAGGCTCCTACGAGCAGTACTTC
CASSQSRGGSYEQYF
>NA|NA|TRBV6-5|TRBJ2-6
TGTGCCAGCAGTTACATCGACAGCTCTGGGGCCAACGTCCTGACTTTC
CASSYIDSSGANVLTF
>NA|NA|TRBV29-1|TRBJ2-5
TGCAGCGTTTTCAGGGGTTGGCAAGAGACCCAGTACTTC
CSVFRGWQETQYF
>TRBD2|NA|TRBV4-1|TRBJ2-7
TGCGCCAGCAGCCAAGGGCCGGGACTAGCGGTTTACGAGCAGTACTTC
CASSQGPGLAVYEQYF
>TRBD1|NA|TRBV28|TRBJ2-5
TGTGCCAGCAGTTTACATTCCGGGACAGGGGGGGAGACCCAGTACTTC
CASSLHSGTGGETQYF
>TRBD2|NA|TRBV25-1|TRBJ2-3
TGTGCCAGCAGTGCTCAACGACTAGCGAGCACAGATACGCAGTATTTT
CASSAQRLASTDTQYF
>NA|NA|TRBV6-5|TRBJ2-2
TGTGCCAGCAGGCGGGGACTGGGCATCGGGGAGCTGTTTTTT
CASRRGLGIGELFF
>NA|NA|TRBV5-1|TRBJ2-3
TGCGCCAGCAGCTTGCTTACTGTCACAGATACGCAGTATTTT
CASSLLTVTDTQYF
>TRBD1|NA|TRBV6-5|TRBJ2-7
TGTGCCAGCGGACGGGACAGCGAAAATACGGAGCAGTACTTC
CASGRDSENTEQYF
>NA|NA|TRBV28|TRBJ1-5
TGTGCCAGCAGTTTGAGGGCAGGGTTCAATCAGCCCCAGCATTTT
CASSLRAGFNQPQHF
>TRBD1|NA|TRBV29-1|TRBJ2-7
TGCAGCGCTGGGACAGATACCTACGAGCAGTACTTC
CSAGTDTYEQYF
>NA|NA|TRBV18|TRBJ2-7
TGTGCCAGCTCGTGGGGCGGCACCTACGAGCAGTACTTC
CASSWGGTYEQYF
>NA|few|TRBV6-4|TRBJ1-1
TGTGCCAGTCGGCGACAGCCTAACACTGAAGCTTTCTTT
CASRRQPNTEAFF
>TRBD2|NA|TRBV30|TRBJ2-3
TGTGCCTGGAGTGTGGTGGGAGGGTGGTATTTT
CAWSVVGGWYF
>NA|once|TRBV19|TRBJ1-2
TGTGCCAGTAGTATCGTCGGACAGCGCTATGGCTACACCTTC
CASSIVGQRYGYTF
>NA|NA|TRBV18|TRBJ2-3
TGTGCCAGCTCACCAGTTATAGCGGACGCGAGCACAGATACGCAGTATTTT
CASSPVIADASTDTQYF
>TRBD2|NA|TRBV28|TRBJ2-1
TGTGCCAGCAGTTCCCCCTCGACTAGCGGTTATACTAGCTCCTACAATGAGCAGTTCTTC
CASSSPSTSGYTSSYNEQFF